This T cell receptor beta chain is from a study of PD-L1 blockade in urothelial cancer. As for time point: pretreatment peripheral blood. Enrolled patients showed locally advanced or metastatic urothelial carcinoma. The method was immunoSEQ multiplex PCR; TCRdb's version includes in-frame clones alone and lacks a portion of them. The data show tens of thousands of clones, 85% to 90% seen once. Germline CDR1 and CDR2: SGHTA and FQGTGA. With 3 bases removed from V and 7 bases from J, the gap between germline ends came to 16 bases. The CDR3 covers 15 residues. This TCR derives from a man aged 70-80 years with urothelial cancer. This rearrangement joins TRBV7-3 to TRBJ2-1, with a tentative D call TRBD2 (6 bases). Source: PBMCs, taken around atezolizumab (anti-PD-L1) treatment. CDR3 region: CASSFYGSIGNEQFF. The CDR3 bases are TGTGCCAGCAGCTTCTACGGGAGTATAGGAAATGAGCAGTTCTTC. Supplemented by reference TRBV7-3 and TRBJ2-1, the full variable domain reads GAGVSQTPSNKVTEKGKYVELRCDPISGHTALYWYRQSLGQGPEFLIYFQGTGAADDSGLPNDRFFAVRPEGSVSTLKIQRTERGDSAVYLCASSFYGSIGNEQFFGPGTRLTVL.